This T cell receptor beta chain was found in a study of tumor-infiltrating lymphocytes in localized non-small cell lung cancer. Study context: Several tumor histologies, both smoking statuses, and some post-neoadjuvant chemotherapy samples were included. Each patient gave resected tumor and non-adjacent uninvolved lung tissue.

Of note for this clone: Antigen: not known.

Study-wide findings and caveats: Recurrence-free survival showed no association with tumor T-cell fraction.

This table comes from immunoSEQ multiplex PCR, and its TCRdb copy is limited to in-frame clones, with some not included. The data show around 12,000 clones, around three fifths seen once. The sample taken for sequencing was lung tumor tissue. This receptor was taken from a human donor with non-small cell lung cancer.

CDR3 coding DNA: TGTGCCAGCACGCCACCGAACACCGGGGAGCTGTTTTTT. Its translation is CASTPPNTGELFF. The chain uses TRBV6-5 and TRBJ2-2; D unresolved. The CDR3 is 13 residues long. The germline gives CDR1 MNHEY, CDR2 SVGAGI. Trimming took 7 bases from V and 0 from J, leaving 6 bases between them.